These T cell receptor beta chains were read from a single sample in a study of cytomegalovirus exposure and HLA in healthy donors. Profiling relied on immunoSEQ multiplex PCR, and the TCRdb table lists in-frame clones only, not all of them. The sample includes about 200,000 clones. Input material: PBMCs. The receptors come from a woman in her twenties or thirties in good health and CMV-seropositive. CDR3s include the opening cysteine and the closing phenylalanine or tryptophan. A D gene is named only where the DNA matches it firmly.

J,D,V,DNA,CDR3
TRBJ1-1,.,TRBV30,TGTGCCTGGAGTGTACAGGTCCTCCGGACTGAAGCTTTCTTT,CAWSVQVLRTEAFF
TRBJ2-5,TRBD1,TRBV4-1,TGCGCCAGCAGCCAATTGGGGACAGCTCAAGAGACCCAGTACTTC,CASSQLGTAQETQYF
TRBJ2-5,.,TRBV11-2,TGTGCCAGCAGCTTAGCTTCAGTCGGGAAAGAGACCCAGTACTTC,CASSLASVGKETQYF
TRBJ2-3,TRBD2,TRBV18,TGTGCCAGCTCGCCTCTAGCGGGGGGCACAGATACGCAGTATTTT,CASSPLAGGTDTQYF
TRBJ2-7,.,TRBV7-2,TGTGCCAGCAGCTTAGACAGGGAAGAGGACGAGCAGTACTTC,CASSLDREEDEQYF
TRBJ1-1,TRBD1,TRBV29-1,TGCAGCGTTATTCCTCCCCTACAGGGGCTGAACACTGAAGCTTTCTTT,CSVIPPLQGLNTEAFF
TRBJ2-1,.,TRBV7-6,TGTGCCAGCAGCTTAAACCAGGGGAGTGAGCAGTTCTTC,CASSLNQGSEQFF
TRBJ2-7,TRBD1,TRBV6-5,TGTGCCGCAGGGGGCGCCGGCCACTACTACGAGCAGTACTTC,CAAGGAGHYYEQYF
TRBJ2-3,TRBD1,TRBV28,TGTGCCAGCAGTCCGCGGACAGGGGGTACAGATACGCAGTATTTT,CASSPRTGGTDTQYF
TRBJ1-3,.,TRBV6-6,TGTGCCACCAAGGGGGATACTGGAAACACCATATATTTT,CATKGDTGNTIYF
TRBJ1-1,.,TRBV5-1,TGCGCCAGCAGCTTGGGGGCAACGAGAACTGAAGCTTTCTTT,CASSLGATRTEAFF
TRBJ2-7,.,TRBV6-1,TGTGCCAGTTCGGGGGATCGGTACGAGCAGTACTTC,CASSGDRYEQYF
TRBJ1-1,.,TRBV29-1,TGCAGCGCCGCCAGGGGCACTGAAGCTTTCTTT,CSAARGTEAFF
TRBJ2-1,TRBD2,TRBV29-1,TGCAGCGCCCGAAAGGGCGGGGGGGCGAAGAATGAGCAGTTCTTC,CSARKGGGAKNEQFF
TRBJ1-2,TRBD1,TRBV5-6,TGTGCCAGCAGCTTCGGGACAGAAGACTATGGCTACACCTTC,CASSFGTEDYGYTF
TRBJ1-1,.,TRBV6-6,TGTGCCAGCAGTTACGGGGGGGACACTGAAGCTTTCTTT,CASSYGGDTEAFF
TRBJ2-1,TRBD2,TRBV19,TGTGCCAGTAGTTTCGGGACTAGTTGGAGCTCCTACAATGAGCAGTTCTTC,CASSFGTSWSSYNEQFF
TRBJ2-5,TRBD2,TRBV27,TGTGCCAGCAGTTTGGGGATCGGGACTAGCGGGAGGACCCAGTACTTC,CASSLGIGTSGRTQYF
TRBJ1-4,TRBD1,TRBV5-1,TGCGCCAGCAGCCCGAACTTGGACAGGGGGATGAAGAAACTGTTTTTT,CASSPNLDRGMKKLFF
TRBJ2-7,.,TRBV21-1,TGTGCCAGCACCCCAGGGGAACCCTACGAGCAGTACTTC,CASTPGEPYEQYF
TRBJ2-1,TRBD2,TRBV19,TGTGCCAGTAGTATGACGGGGGGGCCCTACAATGAGCAGTTCTTC,CASSMTGGPYNEQFF
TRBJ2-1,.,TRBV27,TGTGCCAGCAGTTTACAAGTCCAGGCCGGAACCAATGAGCAGTTCTTC,CASSLQVQAGTNEQFF
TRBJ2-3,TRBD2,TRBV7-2,TGTGCCAGCAGCTTAGTAGGGACTAGCGGGTCCACAGATACGCAGTATTTT,CASSLVGTSGSTDTQYF
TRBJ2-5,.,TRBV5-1,TGCGCCAGCAGCCGTGGCTCAGGGGAGACCCAGTACTTC,CASSRGSGETQYF
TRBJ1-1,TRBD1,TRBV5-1,TGCGCCAGCAGCTTTACGGGACAGGTTGACACTGAAGCTTTCTTT,CASSFTGQVDTEAFF
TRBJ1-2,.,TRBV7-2,TGTGCCAGCAGCTTAACCGGGGGGCGCGGTGGCTACACCTTC,CASSLTGGRGGYTF